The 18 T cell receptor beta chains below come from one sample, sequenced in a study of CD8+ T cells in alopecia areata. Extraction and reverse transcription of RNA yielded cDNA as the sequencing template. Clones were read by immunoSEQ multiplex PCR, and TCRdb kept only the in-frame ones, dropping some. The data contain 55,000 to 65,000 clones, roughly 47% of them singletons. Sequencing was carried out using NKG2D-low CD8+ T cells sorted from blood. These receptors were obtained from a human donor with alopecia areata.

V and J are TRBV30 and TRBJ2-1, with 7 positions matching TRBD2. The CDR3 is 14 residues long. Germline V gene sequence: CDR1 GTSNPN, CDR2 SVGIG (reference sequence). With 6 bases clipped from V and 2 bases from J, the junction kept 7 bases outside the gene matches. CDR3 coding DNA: TGTGCCTGCAATGGAGGGAGGGCCTACAATGAGCAGTTCTTC. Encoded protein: CACNGGRAYNEQFF.

The DNA of the CDR3 is TGCGGGGCGGCAGGGGTCTCCTACGAGCAGTACTTC. It specifies CGAAGVSYEQYF. V and J are TRBV29-1 and TRBJ2-5; tentatively, D is TRBD1 (6 bases). The J call may not be correct, given that the DNA end is closer to TRBJ2-7. The CDR3 spans 12 residues. CDR1 is SQVTM, CDR2 ANQGSEA, per germline.

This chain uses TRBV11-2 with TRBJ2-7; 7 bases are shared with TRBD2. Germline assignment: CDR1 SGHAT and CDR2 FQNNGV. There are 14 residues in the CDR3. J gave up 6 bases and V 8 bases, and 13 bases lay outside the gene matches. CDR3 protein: CASLGQRGFSEQYF. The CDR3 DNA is TGTGCCAGCCTCGGTCAGCGGGGATTTAGCGAGCAGTACTTC.

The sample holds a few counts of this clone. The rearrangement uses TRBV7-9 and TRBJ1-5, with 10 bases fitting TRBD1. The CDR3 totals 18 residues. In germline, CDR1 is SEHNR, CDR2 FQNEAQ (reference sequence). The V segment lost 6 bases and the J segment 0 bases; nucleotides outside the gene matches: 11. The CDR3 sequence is CASSYSGQGEYSNQPQHF. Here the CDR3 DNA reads TGTGCCAGCAGTTATTCCGGACAGGGGGAGTATAGCAATCAGCCCCAGCATTTT.

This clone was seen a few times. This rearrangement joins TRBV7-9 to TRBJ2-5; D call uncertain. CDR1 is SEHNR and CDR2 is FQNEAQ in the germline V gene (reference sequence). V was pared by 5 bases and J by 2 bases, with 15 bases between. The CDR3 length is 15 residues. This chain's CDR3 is CASSPEWSRQETQYF. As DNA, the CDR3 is TGTGCCAGCAGCCCCGAGTGGAGCCGACAAGAGACCCAGTACTTC.

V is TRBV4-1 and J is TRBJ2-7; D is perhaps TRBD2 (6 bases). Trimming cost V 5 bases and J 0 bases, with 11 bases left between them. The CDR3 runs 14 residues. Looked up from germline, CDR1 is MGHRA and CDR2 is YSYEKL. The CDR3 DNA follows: TGCGCCAGCAGCTTCGGGACTCTCTCCTACGAGCAGTACTTC. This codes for CASSFGTLSYEQYF.

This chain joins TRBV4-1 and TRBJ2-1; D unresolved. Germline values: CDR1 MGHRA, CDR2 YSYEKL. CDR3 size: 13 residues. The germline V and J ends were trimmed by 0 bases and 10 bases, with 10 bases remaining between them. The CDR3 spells CASSQDSGYEQFF. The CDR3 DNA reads TGCGCCAGCAGCCAAGATTCCGGGTACGAGCAGTTCTTC.

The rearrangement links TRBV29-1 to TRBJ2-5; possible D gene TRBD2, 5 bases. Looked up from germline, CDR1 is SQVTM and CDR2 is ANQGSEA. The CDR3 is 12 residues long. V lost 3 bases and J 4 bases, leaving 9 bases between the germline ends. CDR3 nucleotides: TGCAGCGTTGAGTCGGGGTTAGAGACCCAGTACTTC. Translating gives CSVESGLETQYF.

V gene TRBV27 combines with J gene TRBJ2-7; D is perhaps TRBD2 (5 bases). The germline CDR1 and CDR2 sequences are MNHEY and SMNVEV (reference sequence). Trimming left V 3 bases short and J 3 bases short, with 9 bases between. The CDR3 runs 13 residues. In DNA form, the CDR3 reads TGTGCCAGCAGTTTCGGGAAGCTCTACGAGCAGTACTTC. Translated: CASSFGKLYEQYF.

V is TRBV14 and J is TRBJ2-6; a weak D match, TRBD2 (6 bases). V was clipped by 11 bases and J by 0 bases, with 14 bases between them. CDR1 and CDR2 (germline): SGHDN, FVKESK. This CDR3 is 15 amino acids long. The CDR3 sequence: CASGDWSSGANVLTF. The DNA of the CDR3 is TGTGCCTCCGGGGACTGGAGCTCTGGGGCCAACGTCCTGACTTTC.

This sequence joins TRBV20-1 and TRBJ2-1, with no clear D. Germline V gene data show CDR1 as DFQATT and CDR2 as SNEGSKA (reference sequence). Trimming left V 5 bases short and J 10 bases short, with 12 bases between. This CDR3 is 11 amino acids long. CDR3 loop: CSAGPPREQFF. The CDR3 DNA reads TGCAGTGCTGGACCACCGAGGGAGCAGTTCTTC.

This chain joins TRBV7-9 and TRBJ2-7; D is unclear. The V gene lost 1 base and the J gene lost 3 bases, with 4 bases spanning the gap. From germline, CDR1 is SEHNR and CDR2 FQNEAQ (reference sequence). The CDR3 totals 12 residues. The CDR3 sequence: CASSLVGYEQYF. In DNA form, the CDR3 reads TGTGCCAGCAGCTTAGTTGGCTACGAGCAGTACTTC.

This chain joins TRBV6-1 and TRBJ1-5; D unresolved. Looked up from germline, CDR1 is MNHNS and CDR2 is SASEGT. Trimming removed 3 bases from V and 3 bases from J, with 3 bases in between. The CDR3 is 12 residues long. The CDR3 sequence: CASSDFNQPQHF. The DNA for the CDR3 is TGTGCCAGCAGTGACTTCAATCAGCCCCAGCATTTT.

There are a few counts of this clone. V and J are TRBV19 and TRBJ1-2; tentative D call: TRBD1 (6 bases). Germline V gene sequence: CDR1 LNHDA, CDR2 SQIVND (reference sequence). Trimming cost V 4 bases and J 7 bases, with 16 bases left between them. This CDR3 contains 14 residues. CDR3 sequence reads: CASSTQGSVSGYTF. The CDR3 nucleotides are TGTGCCAGTAGTACCCAGGGGAGCGTGAGTGGCTACACCTTC.

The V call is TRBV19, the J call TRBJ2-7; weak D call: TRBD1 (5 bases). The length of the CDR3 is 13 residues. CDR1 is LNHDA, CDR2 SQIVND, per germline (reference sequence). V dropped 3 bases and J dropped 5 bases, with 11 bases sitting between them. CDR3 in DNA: TGTGCCAGTAGTATGTCCAGGGTCGACGAGCAGTACTTC. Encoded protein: CASSMSRVDEQYF.

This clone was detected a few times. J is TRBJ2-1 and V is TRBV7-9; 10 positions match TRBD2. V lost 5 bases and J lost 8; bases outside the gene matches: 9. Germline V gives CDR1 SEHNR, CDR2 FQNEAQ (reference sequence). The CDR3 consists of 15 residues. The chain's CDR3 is CASSPSSGSIHEQFF. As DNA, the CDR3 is TGTGCCAGCAGCCCCTCTAGCGGGAGTATACATGAGCAGTTCTTC.

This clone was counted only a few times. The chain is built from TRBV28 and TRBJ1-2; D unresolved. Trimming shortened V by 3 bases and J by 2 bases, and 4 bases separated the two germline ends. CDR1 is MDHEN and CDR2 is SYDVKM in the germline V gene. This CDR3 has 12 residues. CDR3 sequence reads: CASSFSNYGYTF. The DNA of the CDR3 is TGTGCCAGCAGTTTTTCCAACTATGGCTACACCTTC.

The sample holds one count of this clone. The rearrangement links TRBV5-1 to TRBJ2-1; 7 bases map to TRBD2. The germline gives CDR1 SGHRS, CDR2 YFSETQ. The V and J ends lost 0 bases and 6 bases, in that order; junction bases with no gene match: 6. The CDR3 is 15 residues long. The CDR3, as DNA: TGCGCCAGCAGCTTGGGTGAGCGGGGTGGCAATGAGCAGTTCTTC. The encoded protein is CASSLGERGGNEQFF.